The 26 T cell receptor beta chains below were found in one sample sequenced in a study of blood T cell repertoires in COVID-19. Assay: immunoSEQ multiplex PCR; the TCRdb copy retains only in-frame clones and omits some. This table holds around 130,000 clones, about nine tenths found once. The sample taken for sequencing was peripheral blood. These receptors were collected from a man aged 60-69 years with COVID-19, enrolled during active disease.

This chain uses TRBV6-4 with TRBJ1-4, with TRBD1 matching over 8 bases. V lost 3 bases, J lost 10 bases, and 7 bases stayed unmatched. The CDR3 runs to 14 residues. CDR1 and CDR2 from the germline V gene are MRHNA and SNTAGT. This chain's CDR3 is CASSEGQGRGKLFF. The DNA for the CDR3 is TGTGCCAGCAGTGAAGGACAGGGTCGGGGAAAACTGTTTTTT.

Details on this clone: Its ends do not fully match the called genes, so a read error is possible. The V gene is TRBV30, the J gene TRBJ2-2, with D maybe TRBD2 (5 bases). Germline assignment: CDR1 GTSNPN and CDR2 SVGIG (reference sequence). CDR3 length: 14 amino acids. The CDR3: CAWSRKRYTGEPFF. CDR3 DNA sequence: TGTGCCTGGAGTAGAAAGCGGTATACCGGGGAGCCGTTTTTT.

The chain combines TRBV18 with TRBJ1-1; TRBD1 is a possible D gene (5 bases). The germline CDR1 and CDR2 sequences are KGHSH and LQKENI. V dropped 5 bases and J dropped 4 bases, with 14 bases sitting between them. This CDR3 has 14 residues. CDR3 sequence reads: CASSSEGGATEAFF. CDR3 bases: TGTGCCAGCTCATCCGAGGGAGGGGCCACTGAAGCTTTCTTT.

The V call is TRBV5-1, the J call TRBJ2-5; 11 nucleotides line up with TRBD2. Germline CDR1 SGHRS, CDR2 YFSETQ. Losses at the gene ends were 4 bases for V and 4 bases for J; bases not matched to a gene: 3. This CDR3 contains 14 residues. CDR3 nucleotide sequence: TGCGCCAGCAGCATCGGGACTAGCGGAGAGACCCAGTACTTC. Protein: CASSIGTSGETQYF.

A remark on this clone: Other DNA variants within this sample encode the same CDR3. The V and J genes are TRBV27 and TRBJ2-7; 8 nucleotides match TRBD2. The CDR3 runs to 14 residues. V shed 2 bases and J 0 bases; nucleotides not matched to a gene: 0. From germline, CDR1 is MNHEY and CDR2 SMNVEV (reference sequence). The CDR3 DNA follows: TGTGCCAGCAGTTTAAGCGGGGGCTCCTACGAGCAGTACTTC. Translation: CASSLSGGSYEQYF.

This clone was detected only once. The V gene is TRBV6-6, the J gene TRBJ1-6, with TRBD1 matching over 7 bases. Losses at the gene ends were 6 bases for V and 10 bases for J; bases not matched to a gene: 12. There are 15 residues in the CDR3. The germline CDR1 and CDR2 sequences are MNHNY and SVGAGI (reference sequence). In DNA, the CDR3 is TGTGCCAGCAGCCAGACGACAGGGACTGACTCACCCCTCCACTTT. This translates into CASSQTTGTDSPLHF.

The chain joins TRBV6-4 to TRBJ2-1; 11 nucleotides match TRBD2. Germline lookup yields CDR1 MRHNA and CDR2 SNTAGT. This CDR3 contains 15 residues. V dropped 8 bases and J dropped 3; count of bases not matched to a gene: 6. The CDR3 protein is CASSELAGDYNEQFF. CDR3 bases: TGTGCCAGCTCTGAACTAGCGGGGGACTACAATGAGCAGTTCTTC.

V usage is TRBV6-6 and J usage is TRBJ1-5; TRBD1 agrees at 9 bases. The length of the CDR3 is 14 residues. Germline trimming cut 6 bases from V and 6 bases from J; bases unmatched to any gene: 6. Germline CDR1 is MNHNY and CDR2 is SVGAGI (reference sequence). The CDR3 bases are TGTGCCAGCAGAAATAGACAGGGGGTTCAGCCCCAGCATTTT. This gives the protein CASRNRQGVQPQHF.

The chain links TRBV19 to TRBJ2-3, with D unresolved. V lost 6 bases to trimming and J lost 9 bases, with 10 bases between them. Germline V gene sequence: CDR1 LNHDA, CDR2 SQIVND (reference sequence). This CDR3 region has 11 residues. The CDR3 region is CASRGRVTQYF. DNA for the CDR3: TGTGCCAGTAGAGGTCGGGTAACGCAGTATTTT.

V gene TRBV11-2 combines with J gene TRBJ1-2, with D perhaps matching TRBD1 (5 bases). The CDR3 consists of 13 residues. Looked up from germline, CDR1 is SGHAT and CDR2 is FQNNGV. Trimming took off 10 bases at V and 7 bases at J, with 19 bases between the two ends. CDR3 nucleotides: TGTGCCACTCAATTACAGGCGCCAGGTGGCTACACCTTC. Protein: CATQLQAPGGYTF.

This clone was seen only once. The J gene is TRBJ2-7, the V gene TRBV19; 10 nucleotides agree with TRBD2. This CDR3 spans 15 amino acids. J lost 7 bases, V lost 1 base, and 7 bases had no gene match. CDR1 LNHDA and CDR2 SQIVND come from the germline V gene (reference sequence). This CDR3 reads CASSIVSSGSSEQYF. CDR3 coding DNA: TGTGCCAGTAGTATAGTGTCTAGCGGGAGTTCTGAGCAGTACTTC.

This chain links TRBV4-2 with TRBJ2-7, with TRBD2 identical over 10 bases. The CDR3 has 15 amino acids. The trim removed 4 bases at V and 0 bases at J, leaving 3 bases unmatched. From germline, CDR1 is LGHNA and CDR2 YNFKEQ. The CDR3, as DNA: TGTGCCAGCAGCCCGACTAGCGGGTCCTCCTACGAGCAGTACTTC. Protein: CASSPTSGSSYEQYF.

The CDR3 DNA follows: TGTGCCAGCAGCCCGGTGCGGTTACCTCCCTACGAGCAGTACTTC. It yields the protein CASSPVRLPPYEQYF. The chain links TRBV11-2 to TRBJ2-7; D uncertain. This CDR3 has 15 amino acids. Germline assignment: CDR1 SGHAT and CDR2 FQNNGV. V lost 5 bases, J lost 2 bases, and 16 bases lay in between.

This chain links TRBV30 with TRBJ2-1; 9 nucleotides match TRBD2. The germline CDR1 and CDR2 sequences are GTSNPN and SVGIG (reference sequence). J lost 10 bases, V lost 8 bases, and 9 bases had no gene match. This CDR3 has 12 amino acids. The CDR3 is CARGTSQMEQFF. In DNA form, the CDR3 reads TGTGCCCGCGGGACTAGCCAGATGGAGCAGTTCTTC.

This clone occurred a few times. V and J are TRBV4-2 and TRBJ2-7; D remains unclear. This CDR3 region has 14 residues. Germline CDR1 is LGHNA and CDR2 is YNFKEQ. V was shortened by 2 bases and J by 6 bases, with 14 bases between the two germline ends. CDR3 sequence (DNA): TGTGCCAGCAGCCAATTACTACCGTCGGGCGAGCAGTACTTC. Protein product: CASSQLLPSGEQYF.

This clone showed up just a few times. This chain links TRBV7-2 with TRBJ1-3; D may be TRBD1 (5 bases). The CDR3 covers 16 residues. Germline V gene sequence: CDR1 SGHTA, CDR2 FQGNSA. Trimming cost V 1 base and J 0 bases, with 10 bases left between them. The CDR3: CASSLDSGPSGNTIYF. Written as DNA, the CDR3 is TGTGCCAGCAGCTTAGATTCAGGGCCCTCTGGAAACACCATATATTTT.

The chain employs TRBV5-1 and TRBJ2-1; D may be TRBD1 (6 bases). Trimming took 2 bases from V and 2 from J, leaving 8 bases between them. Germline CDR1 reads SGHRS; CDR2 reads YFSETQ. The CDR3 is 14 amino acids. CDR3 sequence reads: CASSFNRAYNEQFF. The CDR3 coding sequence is TGCGCCAGCAGCTTCAACAGGGCCTACAATGAGCAGTTCTTC.

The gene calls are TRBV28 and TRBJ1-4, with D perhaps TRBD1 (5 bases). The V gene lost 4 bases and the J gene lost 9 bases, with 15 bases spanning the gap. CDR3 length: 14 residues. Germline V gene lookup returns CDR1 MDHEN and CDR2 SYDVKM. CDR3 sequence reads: CASSSPGDGKKLFF. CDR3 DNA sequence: TGTGCCAGCAGTTCCCCGGGGGACGGGAAAAAACTGTTTTTT.

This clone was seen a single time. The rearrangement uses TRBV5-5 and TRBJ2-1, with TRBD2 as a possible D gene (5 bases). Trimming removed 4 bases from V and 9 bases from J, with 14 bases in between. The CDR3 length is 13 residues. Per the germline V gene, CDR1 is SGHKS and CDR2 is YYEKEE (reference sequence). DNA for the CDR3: TGTGCCAGCAGCCACCCCGACCGGGGTGAGCAGTTCTTC. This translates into CASSHPDRGEQFF.

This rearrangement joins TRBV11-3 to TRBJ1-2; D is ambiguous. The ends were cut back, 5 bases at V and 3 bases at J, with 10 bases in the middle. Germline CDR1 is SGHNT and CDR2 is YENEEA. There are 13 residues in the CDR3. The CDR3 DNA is TGTGCCAGCAGCCCACGGAGGGACTATGGCTACACCTTC. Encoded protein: CASSPRRDYGYTF.

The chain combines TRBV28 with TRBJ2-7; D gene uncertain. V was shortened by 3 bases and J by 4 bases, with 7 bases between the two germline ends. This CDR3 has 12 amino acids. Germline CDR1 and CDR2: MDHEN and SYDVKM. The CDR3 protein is CASSLAGYEQYF. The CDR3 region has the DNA TGTGCCAGCAGTTTGGCAGGATACGAGCAGTACTTC.

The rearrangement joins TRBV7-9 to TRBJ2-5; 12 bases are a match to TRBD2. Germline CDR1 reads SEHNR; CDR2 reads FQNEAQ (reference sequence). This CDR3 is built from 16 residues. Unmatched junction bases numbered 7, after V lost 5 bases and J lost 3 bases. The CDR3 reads CASSTSWTSGEETQYF. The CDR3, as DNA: TGTGCCAGCAGCACCTCTTGGACTAGCGGGGAAGAGACCCAGTACTTC.

Here the CDR3 reads CASSLRGGASYNEQFF. DNA for the CDR3: TGTGCCAGCAGCTTACGGGGGGGAGCCTCCTACAATGAGCAGTTCTTC. The chain links TRBV13 to TRBJ2-1, with 8 bases identical to TRBD2. Unmatched junction bases numbered 3, after V lost 2 bases and J lost 0 bases. CDR1 is PRHDT, CDR2 FYEKMQ, per germline (reference sequence). This CDR3 is 16 amino acids long.

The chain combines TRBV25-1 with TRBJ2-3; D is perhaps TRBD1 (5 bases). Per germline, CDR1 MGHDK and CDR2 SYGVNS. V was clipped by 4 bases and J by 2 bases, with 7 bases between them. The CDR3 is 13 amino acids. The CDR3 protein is CASSGRVTDTQYF. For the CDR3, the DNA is TGTGCCAGCAGTGGCAGGGTCACAGATACGCAGTATTTT.

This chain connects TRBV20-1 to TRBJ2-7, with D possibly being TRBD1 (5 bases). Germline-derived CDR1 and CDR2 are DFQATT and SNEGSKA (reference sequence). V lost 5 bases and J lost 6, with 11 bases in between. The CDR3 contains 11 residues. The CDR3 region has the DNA TGCAGTGCTGGGGATAGGGGCGAGCAGTACTTC. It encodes CSAGDRGEQYF.

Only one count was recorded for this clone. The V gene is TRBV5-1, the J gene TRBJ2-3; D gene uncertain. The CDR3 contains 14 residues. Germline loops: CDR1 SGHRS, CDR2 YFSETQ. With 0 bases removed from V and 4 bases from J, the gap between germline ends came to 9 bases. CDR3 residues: CASSLDSLPDTQYF. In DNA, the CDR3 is TGCGCCAGCAGCTTGGACAGTTTACCAGATACGCAGTATTTT.